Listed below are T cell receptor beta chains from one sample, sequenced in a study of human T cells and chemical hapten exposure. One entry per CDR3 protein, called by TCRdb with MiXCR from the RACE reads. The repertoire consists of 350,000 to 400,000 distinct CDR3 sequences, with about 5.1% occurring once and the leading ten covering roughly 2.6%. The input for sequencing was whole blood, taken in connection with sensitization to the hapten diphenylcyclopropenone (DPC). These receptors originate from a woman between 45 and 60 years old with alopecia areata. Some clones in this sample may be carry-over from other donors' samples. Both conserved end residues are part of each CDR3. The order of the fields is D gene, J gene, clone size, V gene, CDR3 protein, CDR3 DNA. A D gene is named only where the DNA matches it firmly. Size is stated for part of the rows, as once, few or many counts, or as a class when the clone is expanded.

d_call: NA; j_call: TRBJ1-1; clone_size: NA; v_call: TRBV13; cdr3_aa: CASSTGRVNTEAFF; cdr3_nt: TGTGCCAGCAGCACGGGACGGGTAAACACTGAAGCTTTCTTT
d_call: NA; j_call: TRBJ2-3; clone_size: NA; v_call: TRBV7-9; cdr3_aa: CASSLSTGEIDTQYF; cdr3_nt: TGTGCCAGCAGCTTATCGACGGGAGAAATAGATACGCAGTATTTT
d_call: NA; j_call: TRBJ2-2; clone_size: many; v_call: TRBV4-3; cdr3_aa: CASSQALRRSAGRGGELFF; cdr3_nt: TGCGCCAGCAGCCAAGCTCTACGGCGGTCGGCAGGGCGGGGCGGGGAGCTGTTTTTT
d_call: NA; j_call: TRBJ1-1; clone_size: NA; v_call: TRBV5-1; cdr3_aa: CASSLPGVMNTEAFF; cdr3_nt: TGCGCCAGCAGCTTGCCGGGGGTGATGAACACTGAAGCTTTCTTT
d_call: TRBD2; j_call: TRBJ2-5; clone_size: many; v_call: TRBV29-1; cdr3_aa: CSVEGLAGDETQYF; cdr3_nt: TGCAGCGTTGAAGGACTAGCGGGAGACGAGACCCAGTACTTC
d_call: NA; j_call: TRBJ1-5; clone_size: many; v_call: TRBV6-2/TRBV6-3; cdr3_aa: CASTGTAIDQPQHF; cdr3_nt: TGTGCCAGCACCGGGACCGCGATAGATCAGCCCCAGCATTTT
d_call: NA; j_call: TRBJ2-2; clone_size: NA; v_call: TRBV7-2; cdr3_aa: CASSSPPAGELFF; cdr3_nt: TGTGCCAGCAGCTCCCCGCCAGCCGGGGAGCTGTTTTTT
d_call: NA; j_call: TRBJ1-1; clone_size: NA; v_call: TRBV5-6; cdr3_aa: CASQSQGNTEAFF; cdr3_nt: TGTGCCAGCCAATCTCAGGGGAACACTGAAGCTTTCTTT
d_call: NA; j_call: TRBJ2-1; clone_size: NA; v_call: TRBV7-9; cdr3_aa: CASSPGSGVGYNEQFF; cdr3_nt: TGTGCCAGCAGCCCCGGTTCAGGGGTTGGGTACAATGAGCAGTTCTTC
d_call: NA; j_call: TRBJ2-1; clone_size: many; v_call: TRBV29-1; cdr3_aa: CSVEGAGSYNEQFF; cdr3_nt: TGCAGCGTTGAAGGGGCCGGCTCCTACAATGAGCAGTTCTTC
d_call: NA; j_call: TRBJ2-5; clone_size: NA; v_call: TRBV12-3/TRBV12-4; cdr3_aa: CASSLGTQATQYF; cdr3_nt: TGTGCCAGCAGTTTGGGCACGCAAGCTACCCAGTACTTC
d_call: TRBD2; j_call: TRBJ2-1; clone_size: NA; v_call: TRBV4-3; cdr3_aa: CASSQDVDGRASYNEQFF; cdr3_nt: TGCGCCAGCAGCCAAGATGTTGACGGGAGGGCCTCCTACAATGAGCAGTTCTTC
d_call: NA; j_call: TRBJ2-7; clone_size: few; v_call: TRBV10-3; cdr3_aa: CAISPRQVLSYEQYF; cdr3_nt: TGTGCCATCAGTCCCAGACAGGTTCTCTCCTACGAGCAGTACTTC
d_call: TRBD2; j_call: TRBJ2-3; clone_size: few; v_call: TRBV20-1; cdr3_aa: CSARDPTSGGLQYF; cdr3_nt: TGCAGTGCTAGAGACCCTACTAGCGGGGGCCTGCAGTATTTT
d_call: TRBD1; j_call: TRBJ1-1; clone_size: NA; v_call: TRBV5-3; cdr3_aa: CARSSDRPGDTEAFF; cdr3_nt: TGTGCCAGAAGTTCGGACAGGCCGGGGGACACTGAAGCTTTCTTT
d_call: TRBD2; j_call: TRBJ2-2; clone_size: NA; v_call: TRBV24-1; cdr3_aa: CATRAPGTSGISGTGELFF; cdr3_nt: TGTGCCACCAGAGCACCCGGGACTAGCGGGATATCGGGCACCGGGGAGCTGTTTTTT
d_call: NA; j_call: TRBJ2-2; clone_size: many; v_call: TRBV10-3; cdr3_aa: CAIPQNTGELFF; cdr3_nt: TGTGCCATCCCCCAGAACACCGGGGAGCTGTTTTTT
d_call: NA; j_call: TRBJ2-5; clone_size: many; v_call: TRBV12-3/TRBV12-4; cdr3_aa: CASSLGTIEGETQYF; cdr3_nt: TGTGCCAGCAGTTTGGGGACCATCGAAGGAGAGACCCAGTACTTC
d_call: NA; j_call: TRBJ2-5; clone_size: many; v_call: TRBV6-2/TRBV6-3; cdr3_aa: CASSHRDIFLRTQYF; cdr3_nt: TGTGCCAGCAGCCACCGGGACATATTCCTTAGGACCCAGTACTTC
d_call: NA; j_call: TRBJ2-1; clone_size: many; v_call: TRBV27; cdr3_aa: CASSLNGDEQFF; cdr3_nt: TGTGCCAGCAGTTTAAATGGGGATGAGCAGTTCTTC
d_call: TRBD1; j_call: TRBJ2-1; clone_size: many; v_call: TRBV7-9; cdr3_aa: CASSSPGQGGEQFF; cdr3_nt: TGTGCCAGCAGCTCACCGGGACAGGGGGGTGAGCAGTTCTTC
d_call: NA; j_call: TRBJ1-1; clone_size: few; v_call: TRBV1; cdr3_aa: CTSSQGTGGMNTEAFF; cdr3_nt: TGCACCAGCAGCCAGGGGACAGGGGGAATGAACACTGAAGCTTTCTTT
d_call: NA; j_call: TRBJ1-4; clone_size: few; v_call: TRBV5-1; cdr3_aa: CASSLWGRLEKLFF; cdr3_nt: TGCGCCAGCAGCTTGTGGGGACGGTTGGAAAAACTGTTTTTT
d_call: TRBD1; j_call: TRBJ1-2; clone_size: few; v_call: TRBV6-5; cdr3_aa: CASSPSTGRNGYTF; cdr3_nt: TGTGCCAGCAGTCCCTCGACAGGGCGTAATGGCTACACCTTC
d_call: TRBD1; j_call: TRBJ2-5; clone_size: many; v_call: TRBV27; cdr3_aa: CASSLLTGIQETQYF; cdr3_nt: TGTGCCAGCAGTTTATTGACAGGGATCCAAGAGACCCAGTACTTC
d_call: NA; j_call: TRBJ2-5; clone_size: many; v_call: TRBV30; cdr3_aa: CAWSYGIGDETQYF; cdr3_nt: TGTGCCTGGAGTTACGGGATAGGCGACGAGACCCAGTACTTC
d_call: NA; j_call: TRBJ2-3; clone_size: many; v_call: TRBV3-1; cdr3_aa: CASSQDGGADTQYF; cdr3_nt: TGTGCCAGCAGCCAAGACGGGGGCGCAGATACGCAGTATTTT
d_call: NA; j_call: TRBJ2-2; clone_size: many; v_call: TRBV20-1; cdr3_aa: CSADSPFGVTGELFF; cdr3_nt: TGCAGTGCTGATTCTCCTTTTGGAGTTACCGGGGAGCTGTTTTTT
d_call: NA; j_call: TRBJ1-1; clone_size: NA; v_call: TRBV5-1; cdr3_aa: CASSLVLMRNTEAFF; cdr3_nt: TGCGCCAGCAGCTTGGTCCTAATGCGGAACACTGAAGCTTTCTTT
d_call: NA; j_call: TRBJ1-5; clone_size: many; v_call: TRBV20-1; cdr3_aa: CSATHPTGQPQHF; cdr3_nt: TGCAGTGCTACCCATCCGACGGGTCAGCCCCAGCATTTT
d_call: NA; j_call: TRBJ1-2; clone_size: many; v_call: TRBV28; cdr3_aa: CASSPRDRPVGYGYTF; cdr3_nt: TGTGCCAGCAGTCCGAGAGACAGGCCCGTTGGCTATGGCTACACCTTC
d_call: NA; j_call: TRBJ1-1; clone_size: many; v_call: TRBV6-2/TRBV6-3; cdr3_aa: CASREKWPTNTEAFF; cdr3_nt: TGTGCCAGTCGCGAAAAGTGGCCGACGAACACTGAAGCTTTCTTT
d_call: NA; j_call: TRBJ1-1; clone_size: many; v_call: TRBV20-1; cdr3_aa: CSARSVMNTEAFF; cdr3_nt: TGCAGTGCTAGAAGCGTGATGAACACTGAAGCTTTCTTT
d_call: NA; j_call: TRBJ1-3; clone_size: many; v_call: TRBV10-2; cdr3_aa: CASVVGSGNTIYF; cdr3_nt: TGCGCCAGCGTCGTGGGCTCTGGAAACACCATATATTTT
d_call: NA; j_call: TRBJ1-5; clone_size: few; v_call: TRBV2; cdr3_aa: CASSKGTPYSNQPQHF; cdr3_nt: TGTGCCAGCAGCAAAGGGACACCCTATAGCAATCAGCCCCAGCATTTT
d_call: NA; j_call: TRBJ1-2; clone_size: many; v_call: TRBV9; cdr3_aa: CASSVGSGEANYGYTF; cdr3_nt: TGTGCCAGCAGCGTAGGTTCCGGGGAGGCTAACTATGGCTACACCTTC
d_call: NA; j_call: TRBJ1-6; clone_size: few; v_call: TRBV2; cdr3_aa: CASSDWEAYDSPLHF; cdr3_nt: TGTGCCAGCAGTGATTGGGAGGCGTATGATTCACCCCTCCACTTT
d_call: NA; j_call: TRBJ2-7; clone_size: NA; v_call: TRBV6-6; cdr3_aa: CASRSTGYYEQYF; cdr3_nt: TGTGCCAGCAGATCTACAGGGTACTACGAGCAGTACTTC
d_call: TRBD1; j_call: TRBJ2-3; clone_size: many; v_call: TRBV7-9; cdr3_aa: CASSFDRGATDTQYF; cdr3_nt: TGTGCCAGCAGTTTCGACAGGGGGGCCACAGATACGCAGTATTTT
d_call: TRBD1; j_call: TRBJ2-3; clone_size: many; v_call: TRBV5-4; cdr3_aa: CASSRDRGRTDTQYF; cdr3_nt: TGTGCCAGCAGCCGCGACAGGGGGCGCACAGATACGCAGTATTTT
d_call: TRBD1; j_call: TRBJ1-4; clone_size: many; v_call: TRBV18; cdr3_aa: CASSRGQAINEKLFF; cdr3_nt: TGTGCCAGCTCACGAGGACAGGCGATTAATGAAAAACTGTTTTTT
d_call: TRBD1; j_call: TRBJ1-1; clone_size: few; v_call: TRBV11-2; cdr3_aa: CASSSNLGQYTEAFF; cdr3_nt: TGTGCCAGCAGCTCTAACCTGGGACAGTACACTGAAGCTTTCTTT
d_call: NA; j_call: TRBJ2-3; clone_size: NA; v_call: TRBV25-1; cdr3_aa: CASGTTDTQYF; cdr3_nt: TGTGCCAGCGGGACCACAGATACGCAGTATTTT
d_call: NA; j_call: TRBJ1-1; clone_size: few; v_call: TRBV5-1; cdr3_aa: CASREPGAGNTEAFF; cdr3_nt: TGCGCCAGCAGAGAACCAGGGGCGGGGAACACTGAAGCTTTCTTT
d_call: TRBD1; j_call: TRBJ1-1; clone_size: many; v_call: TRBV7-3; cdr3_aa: CASSLETGGMNTEAFF; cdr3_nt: TGTGCCAGCAGCTTAGAAACAGGGGGAATGAACACTGAAGCTTTCTTT